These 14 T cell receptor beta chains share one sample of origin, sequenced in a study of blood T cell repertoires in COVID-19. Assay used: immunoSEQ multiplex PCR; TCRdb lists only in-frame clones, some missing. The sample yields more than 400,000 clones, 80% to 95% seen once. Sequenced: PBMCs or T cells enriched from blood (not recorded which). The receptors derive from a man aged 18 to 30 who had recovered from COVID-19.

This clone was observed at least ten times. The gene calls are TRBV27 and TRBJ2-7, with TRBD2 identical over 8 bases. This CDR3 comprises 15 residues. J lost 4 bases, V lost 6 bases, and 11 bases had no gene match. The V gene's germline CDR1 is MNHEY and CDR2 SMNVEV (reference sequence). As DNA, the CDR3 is TGTGCCAGCAGGGGGAGGACTAGCAAGGTGTACGAGCAGTACTTC. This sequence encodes CASRGRTSKVYEQYF.

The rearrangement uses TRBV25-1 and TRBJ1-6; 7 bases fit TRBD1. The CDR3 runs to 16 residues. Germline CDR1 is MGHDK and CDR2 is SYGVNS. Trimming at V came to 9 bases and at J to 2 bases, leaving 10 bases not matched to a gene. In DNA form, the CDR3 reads TGTGCCAGTAAAGGGGACAGCTTTGCCTATAATTCACCCCTCCACTTT. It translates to CASKGDSFAYNSPLHF. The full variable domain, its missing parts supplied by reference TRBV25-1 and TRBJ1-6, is EADIYQTPRYLVIGTGKKITLECSQTMGHDKMYWYQQDPGMELHLIHYSYGVNSTEKGDLSSESTVSRIRTEHFPLTLESARPSHTSQYLCASKGDSFAYNSPLHFGNGTRLTVT.

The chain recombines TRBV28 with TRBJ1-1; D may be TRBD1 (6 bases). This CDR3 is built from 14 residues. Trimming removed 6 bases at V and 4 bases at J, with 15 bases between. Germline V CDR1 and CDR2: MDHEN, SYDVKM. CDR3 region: CASRTQGSRTEAFF. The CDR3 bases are TGTGCCAGCAGGACTCAGGGGTCGCGCACTGAAGCTTTCTTT.

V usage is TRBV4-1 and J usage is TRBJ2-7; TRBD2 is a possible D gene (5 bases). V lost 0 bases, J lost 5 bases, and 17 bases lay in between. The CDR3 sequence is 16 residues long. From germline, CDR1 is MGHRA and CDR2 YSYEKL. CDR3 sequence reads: CASSQEQKRRGHEQYF. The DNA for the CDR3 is TGCGCCAGCAGCCAAGAACAGAAGCGGAGAGGTCACGAGCAGTACTTC.

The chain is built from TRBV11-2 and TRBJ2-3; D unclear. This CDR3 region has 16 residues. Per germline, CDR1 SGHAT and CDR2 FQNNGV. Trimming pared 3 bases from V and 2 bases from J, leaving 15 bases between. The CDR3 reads CASSFQPRGLTDTQYF. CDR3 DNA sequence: TGTGCCAGCAGCTTTCAGCCTCGAGGCCTCACAGATACGCAGTATTTT.

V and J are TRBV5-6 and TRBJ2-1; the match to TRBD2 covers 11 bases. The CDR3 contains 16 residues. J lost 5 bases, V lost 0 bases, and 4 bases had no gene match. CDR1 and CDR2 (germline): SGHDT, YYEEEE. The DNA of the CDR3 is TGTGCCAGCAGCTTGGATCTAGCGGGAGGACACAATGAGCAGTTCTTC. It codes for CASSLDLAGGHNEQFF.

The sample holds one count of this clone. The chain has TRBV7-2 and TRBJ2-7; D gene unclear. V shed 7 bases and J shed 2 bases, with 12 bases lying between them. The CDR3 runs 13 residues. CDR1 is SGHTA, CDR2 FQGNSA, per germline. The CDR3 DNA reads TGTGCCAGCACTTTGGAACAGACCTACGAGCAGTACTTC. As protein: CASTLEQTYEQYF.

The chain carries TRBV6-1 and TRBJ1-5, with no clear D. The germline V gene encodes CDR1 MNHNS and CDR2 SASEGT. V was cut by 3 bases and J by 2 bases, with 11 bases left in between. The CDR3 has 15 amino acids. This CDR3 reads CASSEGTVGNQPQHF. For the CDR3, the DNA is TGTGCCAGCAGTGAGGGCACGGTTGGCAATCAGCCCCAGCATTTT.

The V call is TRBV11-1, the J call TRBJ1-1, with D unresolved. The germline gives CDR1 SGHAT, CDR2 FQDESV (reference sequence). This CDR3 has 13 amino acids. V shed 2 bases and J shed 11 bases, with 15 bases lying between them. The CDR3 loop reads CASSLMEESRAFF. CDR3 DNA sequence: TGTGCCAGCAGCTTAATGGAGGAGTCGCGCGCTTTCTTT.

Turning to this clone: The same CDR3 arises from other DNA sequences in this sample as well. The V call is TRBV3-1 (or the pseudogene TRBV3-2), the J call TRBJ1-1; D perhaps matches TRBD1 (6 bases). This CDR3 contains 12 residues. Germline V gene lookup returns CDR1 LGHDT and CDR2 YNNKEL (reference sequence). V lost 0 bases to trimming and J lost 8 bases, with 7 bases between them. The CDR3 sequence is CASSQDRGEAFF. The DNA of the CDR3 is TGTGCCAGCAGCCAAGATAGGGGGGAAGCTTTCTTT.

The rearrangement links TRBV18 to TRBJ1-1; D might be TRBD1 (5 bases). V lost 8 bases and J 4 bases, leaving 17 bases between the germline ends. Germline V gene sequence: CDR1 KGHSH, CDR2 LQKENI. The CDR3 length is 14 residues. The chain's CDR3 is CASTRDQGTTEAFF. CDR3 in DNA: TGTGCCAGCACAAGGGATCAGGGTACCACTGAAGCTTTCTTT.

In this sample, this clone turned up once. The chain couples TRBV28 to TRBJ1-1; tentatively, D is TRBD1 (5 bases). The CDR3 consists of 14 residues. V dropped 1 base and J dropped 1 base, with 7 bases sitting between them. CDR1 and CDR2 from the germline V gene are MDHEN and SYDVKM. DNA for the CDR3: TGTGCCAGCAGTTTATATACAGGGAACACTGAAGCTTTCTTT. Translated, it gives CASSLYTGNTEAFF.

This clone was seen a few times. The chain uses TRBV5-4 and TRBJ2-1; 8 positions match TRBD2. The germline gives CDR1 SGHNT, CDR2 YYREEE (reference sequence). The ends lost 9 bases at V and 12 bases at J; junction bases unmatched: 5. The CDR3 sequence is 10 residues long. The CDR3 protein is CATLAGRQFF. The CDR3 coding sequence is TGTGCCACCTTAGCGGGGAGGCAGTTCTTC.

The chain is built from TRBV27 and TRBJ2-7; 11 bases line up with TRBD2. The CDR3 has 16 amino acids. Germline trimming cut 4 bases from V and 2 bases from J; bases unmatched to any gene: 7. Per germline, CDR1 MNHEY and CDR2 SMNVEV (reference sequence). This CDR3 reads CASSSLLAGAAYEQYF. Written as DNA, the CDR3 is TGTGCCAGCAGTTCTTTACTAGCGGGAGCTGCCTACGAGCAGTACTTC.